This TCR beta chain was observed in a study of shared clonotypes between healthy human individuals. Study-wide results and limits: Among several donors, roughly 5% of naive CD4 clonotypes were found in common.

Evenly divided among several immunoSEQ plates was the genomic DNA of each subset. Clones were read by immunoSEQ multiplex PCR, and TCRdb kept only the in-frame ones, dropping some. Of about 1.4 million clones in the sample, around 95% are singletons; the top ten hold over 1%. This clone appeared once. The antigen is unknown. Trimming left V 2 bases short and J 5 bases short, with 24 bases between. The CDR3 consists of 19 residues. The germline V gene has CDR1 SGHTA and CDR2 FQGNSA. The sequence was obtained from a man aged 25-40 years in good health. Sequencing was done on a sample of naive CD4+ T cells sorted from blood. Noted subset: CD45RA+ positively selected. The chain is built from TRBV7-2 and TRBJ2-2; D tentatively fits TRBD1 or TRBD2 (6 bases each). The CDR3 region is CASSLKSLAGHVFTGELFF. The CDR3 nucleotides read TGTGCCAGCAGCTTAAAATCCTTGGCGGGACATGTATTTACCGGGGAGCTGTTTTTT.